A single sample gave rise to the 16 T cell receptor beta chains below, sequenced in a study of immune heterogeneity within non-small cell lung tumors. With around 0.6 ug used per sample, the template was genomic DNA from bulk tumor. Far-apart biopsies, several per primary tumor, were taken during surgery. Curative surgical treatment was performed in patients who had newly diagnosed, untreated non-small cell lung cancer. The TCR beta CDR3 region was amplified by multiplex PCR employing 32 V and 13 J primers. One entry per CDR3 protein results from TCRdb running MiXCR on the multiplex PCR reads. The table includes fewer than 3,500 distinct CDR3 sequences, roughly half detected once. The sequenced sample consisted of lung tumor tissue. The receptors were sampled from a man aged 65 to 79 with non-small cell lung cancer.

The chain links TRBV9 to TRBJ2-7; D is perhaps TRBD2 (6 bases). Trimming stripped 10 bases from V and 6 bases from J, with 20 bases between. Germline assignment: CDR1 SGDLS and CDR2 YYNGEE. The CDR3 is 13 residues long. For the CDR3, the DNA is TGTGCCGTAAAGGAGGGCCTTCGGTCCGAGCAGTACTTC. This encodes CAVKEGLRSEQYF.

The J gene is TRBJ1-1, the V gene TRBV7-3; maybe TRBD1 (5 bases). This CDR3 region has 14 residues. Germline V gene lookup returns CDR1 SGHTA and CDR2 FQGTGA. Trimming took off 4 bases at V and 6 bases at J, with 15 bases between the two ends. This CDR3 is CASSSQGLLSEAFF. In DNA, the CDR3 is TGTGCCAGCAGCTCCCAGGGATTACTATCTGAAGCTTTCTTT.

The J gene is TRBJ2-7, the V gene TRBV7-3; either TRBD1 or TRBD2 may supply D (5 bases each). From germline, CDR1 is SGHTA and CDR2 FQGTGA. V lost 1 base to trimming and J lost 9 bases, with 22 bases between them. The CDR3 is 16 residues long. As DNA, the CDR3 is TGTGCCAGCAGCTTAAAGGTTGCCGGTCGGGGCGGCGGGCAGTACTTC. Protein: CASSLKVAGRGGGQYF.

This chain joins TRBV6-1 and TRBJ1-5; no clear D. V gave up 6 bases and J gave up 0 bases, with 6 bases separating them. The CDR3 runs 13 residues. Germline-derived CDR1 and CDR2 are MNHNS and SASEGT. This CDR3 reads CASSPNSNQPQHF. For the CDR3, the DNA is TGTGCCAGCAGCCCGAATAGCAATCAGCCCCAGCATTTT.

The V call is TRBV6-2 or TRBV6-3, the J call TRBJ2-6; 14 nucleotides match TRBD2. The CDR3 has 20 amino acids. Germline-derived CDR1 and CDR2 are MNHEY and SVGEGT. Unmatched junction bases numbered 12, after V lost 8 bases and J lost 0 bases. The CDR3 region is CASSGLAGDHMLSGANVLTF. CDR3 nucleotide sequence: TGTGCCAGCTCGGGACTAGCGGGAGACCACATGCTCTCTGGGGCCAACGTCCTGACTTTC.

The V gene is TRBV12-5, the J gene TRBJ2-3; no reliable D call. Looked up from germline, CDR1 is LGHNT and CDR2 is FRNRAP. The ends were cut back, 1 base at V and 0 bases at J, with 8 bases in the middle. The CDR3 is 15 residues long. The CDR3 bases are TGTGCTAGTGGTTTGGGAACTACAAGCACAGATACGCAGTATTTT. This sequence encodes CASGLGTTSTDTQYF. Together with reference TRBV12-5 and TRBJ2-3, the CDR3 gives the full variable domain: DARVTQTPRHKVTEMGQEVTMRCQPILGHNTVFWYRQTMMQGLELLAYFRNRAPLDDSGMPKDRFSAEMPDATLATLKIQPSEPRDSAVYFCASGLGTTSTDTQYFGPGTRLTVL.

This clonotype came up a few times. The chain combines TRBV6-1 with TRBJ1-1; no firm D call. V lost 8 bases and J 2 bases, leaving 12 bases between the germline ends. This CDR3 comprises 13 residues. Looked up from germline, CDR1 is MNHNS and CDR2 is SASEGT. CDR3 protein: CASGIEANTEAFF. DNA for the CDR3: TGTGCCAGCGGGATAGAGGCAAACACTGAAGCTTTCTTT.

This clonotype has a handful of counts. CDR3: CASSVGWRGSTDTQYF. The CDR3 DNA is TGTGCCAGCAGCGTAGGGTGGCGGGGTAGCACAGATACGCAGTATTTT. The V call is TRBV9, the J call TRBJ2-3; D might be TRBD2 (6 bases). Trimming removed 0 bases at V and 0 bases at J, with 11 bases between. Per the germline V gene, CDR1 is SGDLS and CDR2 is YYNGEE. The CDR3 covers 16 residues.

The V gene is TRBV12-3 or TRBV12-4, the J gene TRBJ2-2, with TRBD2 as a possible D gene (6 bases). V was shortened by 4 bases and J by 14 bases, with 11 bases between the two germline ends. CDR3 length: 11 residues. Here the CDR3 DNA reads TGTGCCAGCAGTTCGACGGGGGTACTGTTTTTT. It translates to CASSSTGVLFF.

Comment on this clonotype: Just one base apart from a much larger clone, this may be a read error. The gene calls are TRBV30 and TRBJ1-4; unclear D gene. V gave up 4 bases and J gave up 8 bases, with 14 bases separating them. The CDR3 runs to 13 residues. CDR1 and CDR2 from the germline V gene are GTSNPN and SVGIG (reference sequence). The CDR3 nucleotides are TGTGCCTGGAACGCACAGTGGGCCGAAAAACTGTTTTTT. This gives the protein CAWNAQWAEKLFF.

The V gene is TRBV3-1, the J gene TRBJ2-7; TRBD2 aligns across 11 bases. Germline CDR1 is LGHDT and CDR2 is YNNKEL (reference sequence). The CDR3 is 16 amino acids. J gave up 4 bases and V 4 bases, and 9 bases lay outside the gene matches. The DNA for the CDR3 is TGTGCCAGCAGCCCGGGTGTAGCGGGAGGGCCTTACGAGCAGTACTTC. Protein: CASSPGVAGGPYEQYF.

Only a few counts were recorded for this clonotype. The chain has TRBV6-2 or TRBV6-3 and TRBJ2-6; 9 bases fit TRBD1. The CDR3 totals 18 residues. Germline V lookup: CDR1 MNHEY, CDR2 SVGEGT. With V trimmed by 1 base and J by 0 bases, 4 bases remained unmatched. The CDR3 protein is CASSYYPGQGSGANVLTF. CDR3 sequence (DNA): TGTGCCAGCAGTTACTACCCGGGACAGGGCTCTGGGGCCAACGTCCTGACTTTC.

V is TRBV28 and J is TRBJ2-1; TRBD2 might be the D (6 bases). The CDR3 is made up of 12 amino acids. The V end was cut by 6 bases, the J end by 8 bases, with 11 bases between. Germline CDR1 and CDR2: MDHEN and SYDVKM. The CDR3 region has the DNA TGTGCCAGCAGCTCCAGACTAGATGAGCAGTTCTTC. Translation gives CASSSRLDEQFF.

V gene TRBV3-1 combines with J gene TRBJ1-3; weak D call: TRBD1 (6 bases). The CDR3 has 16 residues. V gave up 3 bases and J gave up 5 bases, with 17 bases separating them. Germline values: CDR1 LGHDT, CDR2 YNNKEL (reference sequence). CDR3 sequence reads: CASSQAGGGPRNTIYF. In DNA, the CDR3 is TGTGCCAGCAGCCAGGCCGGCGGGGGGCCCAGAAACACCATATATTTT.

V and J are TRBV2 and TRBJ1-4, with 10 bases aligning to TRBD1. Losses at the gene ends were 8 bases for V and 7 bases for J; bases not matched to a gene: 4. Germline V lookup: CDR1 SNHLY, CDR2 FYNNEI. The CDR3 has 13 residues. The CDR3 region is CASRDRGGEKLFF. The CDR3 DNA reads as TGTGCCAGCCGGGACAGGGGTGGTGAAAAACTGTTTTTT.

The genes are TRBV18 and TRBJ1-3; TRBD1 aligns across 8 bases. There are 16 residues in the CDR3. Per the germline V gene, CDR1 is KGHSH and CDR2 is LQKENI. Unmatched junction bases numbered 7, after V lost 5 bases and J lost 1 base. DNA for the CDR3: TGTGCCAGCTCAGACCGGGACAGGAGATCTGGAAACACCATATATTTT. Its protein product is CASSDRDRRSGNTIYF.